The clone carrying this T cell receptor (beta chain) was counted a few times. TCRdb recomputed calls from the 5' RACE reads with MiXCR, one row per CDR3 protein. The data show some 110,000 distinct CDR3 sequences, with 9% to 15% seen just once and around a sixth held by the top ten. This entry comes from a study of spatial heterogeneity in lung cancer. Study as a whole: Samples came from 65 to 75 TRACERx patients with untreated early-stage lung cancer.

Time point specified: blood at routine non-recurrence follow-up after resection. Extraction of whole RNA from tumor, nontumor lung or frozen PBMC preceded unsorted sequencing. Germline loops: CDR1 SNHLY, CDR2 FYNNEI. The CDR3 is made up of 14 amino acids. The junction had 12 bases not matched to a gene; V was cut back by 6 bases and J by 10 bases. The J gene is TRBJ2-1, the V gene TRBV2; 7 bases fit TRBD2. The TCR originated in a male donor with early-stage non-small cell lung cancer. This specimen consisted of PBMCs, obtained at follow-up. The CDR3 sequence is CASRKRTRAGEQFF. CDR3 DNA sequence: TGTGCCAGCAGAAAACGGACCCGAGCGGGAGAGCAGTTCTTC.